This is a list of T cell receptor beta chains from one sample in a study of OX40 agonist ivuxolimab in advanced cancers. Assay used: immunoSEQ multiplex PCR; TCRdb lists only in-frame clones, some missing. The sample has around 10,000 clones, less than 80% seen once. Sequenced material: CD4+ or CD8+ T cells sorted from blood, taken in a trial of the OX40 agonist ivuxolimab. The receptors come from an adult with an advanced solid tumor such as melanoma, head and neck, liver or kidney cancer. Each CDR3 is given with its conserved first and last residue. D genes are given only for firm matches. Size values are once, few and many counts, or a class for expanded clones, and some rows have none.

TRBJ2-7 NA TRBV10-2 NA TGCGCCAGCAGTGAGAGCGGGACAAAAGCCGACGAGCAGTACTTC CASSESGTKADEQYF
TRBJ1-2 NA TRBV9 NA TGTGCCAGCAGCTTCCAGGGTTCAGGAAGTGGCTACACCTTC CASSFQGSGSGYTF
TRBJ2-3 few TRBV4-2 TRBD2 TGTGCCAGCAGCCAAGTAATAGCGGGAAGCACAGATACGCAGTATTTT CASSQVIAGSTDTQYF
TRBJ2-3 NA TRBV2 NA TGTGCCAGCACGGACAGTTACACAGATACGCAGTATTTT CASTDSYTDTQYF
TRBJ2-2 NA TRBV7-3 NA TGTGCCAGCACCCCCTCGGGACAATTGAACACCGGGGAGCTGTTTTTT CASTPSGQLNTGELFF
TRBJ2-7 once TRBV14 TRBD1 TGTGCCAGCAGCCAGGGTTTGGACAGGGGACTCCCTCTTCTCTCCTACGAGCAGTACTTC CASSQGLDRGLPLLSYEQYF
TRBJ1-5 NA TRBV6-5 NA TGTGCCAGCAGTTGGTTGGGGAACAATCGGCCCCAGCATTTT CASSWLGNNRPQHF
TRBJ2-5 NA TRBV7-8 NA TGTGCCAGCAGCTTATACAGGGCTGAGACCCAGTACTTC CASSLYRAETQYF
TRBJ2-6 NA TRBV21-1 NA TGTGCCAGCAGCCCCCCTGGGGTTTACAGGGGGCCTTTCCCCTCTGGGGCCAACGTCCTGACTTTC CASSPPGVYRGPFPSGANVLTF
TRBJ2-7 few TRBV7-2 TRBD2 TGTGCCAGCAGCTTATCCGGGGGGGCAAGATACGAGCAGTACTTC CASSLSGGARYEQYF
TRBJ1-4 NA TRBV30 TRBD1 TGTGCCTGGAGTGCAGACAGGGGGCCCGCTAATGAAAAACTGTTTTTT CAWSADRGPANEKLFF
TRBJ2-3 NA TRBV7-3 NA TGTGCCAGCAAGGGGTTGGATACGCAGTATTTT CASKGLDTQYF
TRBJ2-2 NA TRBV28 NA TGTGCCAGCACCCTTACTAGTTTCGGGGAGCTGTTTTTT CASTLTSFGELFF
TRBJ2-5 NA TRBV6-6 TRBD2 TGTGCCAGCAGTCGACTAGCGGGGGTAGAGACCCAGTACTTC CASSRLAGVETQYF
TRBJ1-5 once TRBV28 NA TGTGCCAGCAGTCCAATTTATAGCAATCAGCCCCAGCATTTT CASSPIYSNQPQHF
TRBJ2-5 NA TRBV9 NA TGTGCCAGCAGCGTAGAGGGGAATTGGGAGACCCAGTACTTC CASSVEGNWETQYF
TRBJ1-5 once TRBV10-1 NA TGCGCCAGCAGTGACAGGGACTTCAATCAGCCCCAGCATTTT CASSDRDFNQPQHF
TRBJ2-3 once TRBV7-8 NA TGTGCCAGCAGCTTAGGAGCAGGGTTCACAGATACGCAGTATTTT CASSLGAGFTDTQYF
TRBJ2-7 NA TRBV5-6 NA TGTGCCAGCAGCTCCAGCGTTACCTACGAGCAGTACTTC CASSSSVTYEQYF
TRBJ1-1 NA TRBV19 NA TGTGCCAGTAGTATCGTGGCAGGGGCTGATGAAGCTTTCTTT CASSIVAGADEAFF
TRBJ2-7 few TRBV5-4 TRBD1 TGTGCCAGCAGCCCCCGGGACAGACCCTACGAGCAGTACTTC CASSPRDRPYEQYF
TRBJ1-6 medium-sized TRBV29-1 NA TGCAGCGTTGAAAGAGACAGGCGTAATTCACCCCTCCACTTT CSVERDRRNSPLHF
TRBJ1-2 NA TRBV6-1 NA TGTGCCAGCAGTGGGAGGGTTAGGAGCCCTACTAACTATGGCTACACCTTC CASSGRVRSPTNYGYTF
TRBJ2-3 few TRBV5-4 TRBD1 TGTGCCAGCAGCCCCAGACAGGGACGCACAGATACGCAGTATTTT CASSPRQGRTDTQYF
TRBJ1-1 NA TRBV7-3 NA TGTGCCAGCAGCTTAGAGGGCTGGGGCACTGAAGCTTTCTTT CASSLEGWGTEAFF
TRBJ1-2 NA TRBV9 TRBD1 TGTGCCAGCAGCTTGGACAGGGCAACGGTGTCGGACTATGGCTACACCTTC CASSLDRATVSDYGYTF
TRBJ2-7 NA TRBV4-1 NA TGCGCCAGCAGCCAAGATGTTGGAAGGGTTTACGAGCAGTACTTC CASSQDVGRVYEQYF
TRBJ1-2 NA TRBV9 TRBD1 TGTGCCAGCAGCCCGCTCGACAGGGACTTCCTCTATGGCTACACCTTC CASSPLDRDFLYGYTF
TRBJ1-2 NA TRBV7-2 TRBD1 TGTGCCAGCAGCCAACGACAGGGGGCGGGGCGTGGCTACACCTTC CASSQRQGAGRGYTF
TRBJ1-2 NA TRBV30 NA TGTGCCTGGAAACCGGGGCCCCTCTTGTATGGCTACACCTTC CAWKPGPLLYGYTF
TRBJ2-2 NA TRBV10-3 TRBD2 TGTGCCATCAGTGGGTCGGGAATTCGCGGGGGGATCAACACCGGGGAGCTGTTTTTT CAISGSGIRGGINTGELFF
TRBJ2-3 NA TRBV9 NA TGTGCCAGCAGCGTAGACCCGGGTTACACAGATACGCAGTATTTT CASSVDPGYTDTQYF
TRBJ2-1 NA TRBV19 NA TGTGCCAGTAGTACGGCGAGCAATGAGCAGTTCTTC CASSTASNEQFF
TRBJ2-3 NA TRBV9 NA TGTGCCAGCAGCGTATCAGAAGATACGCAGTATTTT CASSVSEDTQYF
TRBJ2-2 few TRBV5-4 NA TGCGCCAGCAGCCCGAGGTGGGCGGGGCACTCTACCGGGGAGCTGTTTTTT CASSPRWAGHSTGELFF